The clone carrying this T cell receptor (beta chain) was observed a few times. This sample is drawn from a study of blood T cells in healthy people across ages. About the research overall: Per two T cells, template switching captured roughly one barcoded beta molecule.

PBMCs numbering at least 7 million were isolated per sample. A J-beta primer mix and a sample-barcoded 5' primer were used in a second PCR of roughly 7 to 12 cycles. Each CDR3 protein is one row after TCRdb ran MiXCR on the 5' RACE reads. The data contain more than 900,000 distinct CDR3 sequences, approximately 25% of them singletons. Trimming removed 6 bases at V and 0 bases at J, with 12 bases between. CDR3 length: 14 residues. Germline V gene lookup returns CDR1 SQVTM and CDR2 ANQGSEA. These data are also associated with another study on T cells of mothers and their children. That work contributes: There was no detection of any persistent microchimeric T cell clones.

This chain joins TRBV29-1 and TRBJ1-3; D may be TRBD1 (5 bases). This TCR derives from a girl under 10 years old in good health. Sequencing was done on a sample of blood. The CDR3 protein is CSVADSFSGNTIYF. The CDR3 DNA is TGCAGCGTCGCTGACAGCTTCTCTGGAAACACCATATATTTT.